The 5 T cell receptor beta chains below come from one sample, sequenced in a study of blood T cell repertoires in COVID-19. Clones were read by immunoSEQ multiplex PCR, and TCRdb kept only the in-frame ones, dropping some. This sample has some 180,000 clones, with more than 80% found just once. Input material: PBMCs or T cells enriched from blood (not recorded which). Every receptor here comes from a middle-aged man who had recovered from COVID-19.

The CDR3 protein is CASSGNRDGTDTQYF. CDR3 sequence (DNA): TGCGCCAGTTCCGGGAACAGGGACGGCACAGATACGCAGTATTTT. V is TRBV5-1 and J is TRBJ2-3, with a tentative D call TRBD1 (6 bases). V was shortened by 8 bases and J by 1 base, with 17 bases between the two germline ends. Germline-derived CDR1 and CDR2 are SGHRS and YFSETQ. The CDR3 loop spans 15 amino acids.

The chain couples TRBV6-1 to TRBJ1-5; TRBD1 might be the D (5 bases). V lost 2 bases to trimming and J lost 3 bases, with 11 bases between them. Germline CDR1 and CDR2: MNHNS and SASEGT. The CDR3 runs to 15 residues. CDR3 DNA sequence: TGTGCCAGCAGTGAACCCCAGGGTAACAATCAGCCCCAGCATTTT. This translates into CASSEPQGNNQPQHF.

The count of this clone is one. The V and J genes are TRBV6-5 and TRBJ1-1, with a tentative D call TRBD1 (6 bases). Germline loops: CDR1 MNHEY, CDR2 SVGAGI. Trimming pared 7 bases from V and 4 bases from J, leaving 10 bases between. CDR3 length equals 12 residues. The DNA of the CDR3 is TGTGCCAGCACGCCAGGGGTCACTGAAGCTTTCTTT. It encodes CASTPGVTEAFF.

The chain employs TRBV6-1 and TRBJ2-2; possibly TRBD2 for D (7 bases). V dropped 4 bases and J dropped 1 base, with 16 bases sitting between them. The CDR3 is 17 residues long. Germline CDR1 and CDR2: MNHNS and SASEGT. The CDR3 spells CASSGGGQGWNTGELFF. Written as DNA, the CDR3 is TGTGCCAGCAGTGGGGGGGGGCAGGGTTGGAACACCGGGGAGCTGTTTTTT.

The gene calls are TRBV4-1 and TRBJ2-7; 8 nucleotides agree with TRBD1. CDR1 MGHRA and CDR2 YSYEKL come from the germline V gene. This CDR3 spans 15 amino acids. V lost 1 base to trimming and J lost 3 bases; unmatched junction nucleotides: 5. DNA for the CDR3: TGCGCCAGCAGCCAAGGACAGGGGCCCATCTACGAGCAGTACTTC. It is translated as CASSQGQGPIYEQYF.